These 21 T cell receptor beta chains came from one sample sequenced in a study of cytomegalovirus exposure and HLA in healthy donors. Amplification used 60 Vbeta primers and 13 Jbeta primers. Assay used: immunoSEQ multiplex PCR; TCRdb lists only in-frame clones, some missing. The sample consists of around 190,000 clones, around 82% of them appearing once. Source material: PBMCs. The source is a man in his forties in good health and CMV-seronegative.

The chain recombines TRBV18 with TRBJ1-5; a weak D match, TRBD1 (5 bases). This CDR3 contains 15 residues. Trimming took 3 bases from V and 3 from J, leaving 12 bases between them. Germline CDR1 KGHSH, CDR2 LQKENI. The CDR3 region has the DNA TGTGCCAGCTCACCCCAGACAGTTACCAATCAGCCCCAGCATTTT. This sequence encodes CASSPQTVTNQPQHF.

Points on this clone: Other DNA sequences in this specimen translate into the identical CDR3. The V and J genes are TRBV6-5 and TRBJ2-7; D call uncertain. The CDR3 covers 15 residues. V dropped 0 bases and J dropped 4 bases, with 13 bases sitting between them. Germline lookup yields CDR1 MNHEY and CDR2 SVGAGI. The CDR3 spells CASSYSIKREYEQYF. The CDR3 DNA reads as TGTGCCAGCAGTTACTCGATAAAACGCGAGTACGAGCAGTACTTC.

This clone was observed a handful of times. The same CDR3 arises from other DNA sequences in this sample as well. The chain uses TRBV7-9 and TRBJ2-1; 7 bases are a match to TRBD1. The V and J ends lost 5 bases and 0 bases, in that order; junction bases with no gene match: 4. CDR3 length: 15 amino acids. Germline values: CDR1 SEHNR, CDR2 FQNEAQ (reference sequence). The CDR3 sequence is CASSPRDSSYNEQFF. In nucleotides, the CDR3 is TGTGCCAGCAGCCCGAGGGACAGCTCCTACAATGAGCAGTTCTTC.

This clone has more than one count but fewer than ten. V is TRBV10-2 and J is TRBJ2-1, with 9 bases matching TRBD2. The CDR3 has 14 residues. With V trimmed by 5 bases and J by 4 bases, 3 bases remained unmatched. In germline, CDR1 is WSHSY, CDR2 SAAADI. Here the CDR3 DNA reads TGCGCCAGCAGTTCGCGGGGGGGATACAATGAGCAGTTCTTC. Protein product: CASSSRGGYNEQFF.

The genes are TRBV6-4 and TRBJ1-5, with D possibly matching TRBD1 (6 bases). Per the germline V gene, CDR1 is MRHNA and CDR2 is SNTAGT. Trimming shortened V by 2 bases and J by 3 bases, and 17 bases separated the two germline ends. The CDR3 length is 17 residues. The CDR3 DNA reads as TGTGCCAGCAGTGACAACGCTCAGGGGAAAGTCAATCAGCCCCAGCATTTT. Amino acids: CASSDNAQGKVNQPQHF.

The gene calls are TRBV6-5 and TRBJ2-5, with 8 bases aligning to TRBD1. The DNA matches TRBJ2-7 better at its end, which makes the J call doubtful. The CDR3 sequence is 15 residues long. Germline values: CDR1 MNHEY, CDR2 SVGAGI. CDR3 loop: CASSIRTGTGYEQYF. CDR3 sequence (DNA): TGTGCCAGCAGTATCAGGACAGGGACTGGCTACGAGCAGTACTTC.

DNA for the CDR3: TGTGCCAGCAGCTTACGGGACAACTACGAGCAGTACTTC. Its translation: CASSLRDNYEQYF. The V gene is TRBV7-7, the J gene TRBJ2-7; the D gene is possibly TRBD1 (6 bases). The germline V gene encodes CDR1 SSHAT and CDR2 FNYEAQ (reference sequence). The length of the CDR3 is 13 residues. The V end lost 2 bases, the J end lost 3 bases, and 8 bases lay between the germline ends.

The chain employs TRBV18 and TRBJ2-1, with no clear D. Germline assignment: CDR1 KGHSH and CDR2 LQKENI. This CDR3 comprises 13 residues. Trimming took 2 bases from V and 6 from J, leaving 8 bases between them. The CDR3 coding sequence is TGTGCCAGCTCACCAATAAGGAGCAATGAGCAGTTCTTC. This sequence encodes CASSPIRSNEQFF.

The V and J genes are TRBV12-5 and TRBJ2-7, with 9 bases matching TRBD1. Trimming cost V 1 base and J 0 bases; bases outside gene matches: 7. The CDR3 loop spans 17 amino acids. CDR1 and CDR2 (germline): LGHNT, FRNRAP. The CDR3 DNA sequence: TGTGCTAGTGGTTTGGCGCCGGGACAGGGTTTCTCCTACGAGCAGTACTTC. This codes for CASGLAPGQGFSYEQYF.

This clone was counted a single time. The chain has TRBV25-1 and TRBJ2-5; no reliable D call. The end of the DNA aligns better with TRBJ2-7, so the J call may be wrong. CDR1 MGHDK and CDR2 SYGVNS come from the germline V gene. CDR3 length: 14 residues. The CDR3 loop is CASSPRRNSYEQYF. The CDR3 nucleotides read TGTGCCAGCAGTCCTCGCAGGAACTCCTACGAGCAGTACTTC.

This clone was found a few times. The J gene is TRBJ2-5, the V gene TRBV29-1; 7 bases agree with TRBD2. The CDR3 has 12 amino acids. Losses at the gene ends were 7 bases for V and 5 bases for J; bases not matched to a gene: 7. CDR1 is SQVTM, CDR2 ANQGSEA, per germline. The CDR3 loop is CSAQHSGETQYF. CDR3 bases: TGCAGCGCTCAACATAGCGGGGAGACCCAGTACTTC.

The V gene is TRBV6-1, the J gene TRBJ2-7, with a tentative D call TRBD2 (7 bases). V was pared by 1 base and J by 4 bases, with 20 bases between. CDR1 and CDR2 (germline): MNHNS, SASEGT. The CDR3 sequence is 17 residues long. The CDR3 sequence is CASSEDGILRGLYEQYF. The CDR3, as DNA: TGTGCCAGCAGTGAAGACGGGATCCTCAGGGGACTATACGAGCAGTACTTC.

The rearrangement uses TRBV6-6 and TRBJ1-2; D remains unclear. The V gene lost 4 bases and the J gene lost 0 bases, with 15 bases spanning the gap. This CDR3 spans 16 amino acids. The germline V gene encodes CDR1 MNHNY and CDR2 SVGAGI (reference sequence). CDR3 bases: TGTGCCAGCAGTTCACGCGAGTTGGAGTCTAACTATGGCTACACCTTC. Protein: CASSSRELESNYGYTF.

This chain uses TRBV4-1 with TRBJ2-6, with a tentative D call TRBD2 (6 bases). This CDR3 region has 15 residues. Per germline, CDR1 MGHRA and CDR2 YSYEKL. V dropped 4 bases and J dropped 4 bases, with 11 bases sitting between them. CDR3 region: CASSLSLAGANVLTF. The CDR3 DNA follows: TGCGCCAGCAGCCTATCTCTAGCGGGGGCCAACGTCCTGACTTTC.

The chain has TRBV12-5 and TRBJ1-4; D possibly corresponds to TRBD1 (5 bases). Trimming removed 7 bases from V and 8 bases from J, with 17 bases in between. The CDR3 spans 14 residues. Per germline, CDR1 LGHNT and CDR2 FRNRAP. The CDR3 DNA reads as TGTGCTAGTGCCCCGGGACTCGCTCCCGAAAAACTGTTTTTT. Amino acid sequence: CASAPGLAPEKLFF.

V gene TRBV6-5 combines with J gene TRBJ2-1; 10 bases match TRBD1. The CDR3 is made up of 16 amino acids. The junction had 2 bases not matched to a gene; V was cut back by 2 bases and J by 1 base. The germline gives CDR1 MNHEY, CDR2 SVGAGI. In nucleotides, the CDR3 is TGTGCCAGCAGTTACGGGACAGGGGCATCCTACAATGAGCAGTTCTTC. This sequence encodes CASSYGTGASYNEQFF.

V and J are TRBV5-3 and TRBJ2-3; 13 bases map to TRBD2. TRBV5-3 is identified as an open reading frame with a role that is uncertain. Trimming at V came to 0 bases and at J to 1 base, leaving 5 bases not matched to a gene. The CDR3 has 18 residues. The CDR3 DNA reads TGTGCCAGAAGCTTGGTCGGACTAGCGGGAGCCTGCACAGATACGCAGTATTTT. Amino acids: CARSLVGLAGACTDTQYF.

V gene TRBV29-1 combines with J gene TRBJ2-4; the D gene is possibly TRBD1 (6 bases). CDR3 length equals 13 residues. The V end was cut by 4 bases, the J end by 7 bases, with 14 bases between. The germline gives CDR1 SQVTM, CDR2 ANQGSEA. The CDR3 nucleotides read TGCAGCGTTGCAGTGGGGGCGGATAACATTCAGTACTTC. This codes for CSVAVGADNIQYF.

The chain uses TRBV10-3 and TRBJ2-3; 8 bases line up with TRBD2. The J segment lost 6 bases and the V segment lost 4 bases, leaving 9 bases of the junction unmatched. Germline V gene data show CDR1 as ENHRY and CDR2 as SYGVKD. The CDR3 spans 15 residues. Here the CDR3 reads CAISGLTSGEDTQYF. The CDR3 DNA is TGTGCCATCAGTGGGCTCACTAGCGGTGAGGATACGCAGTATTTT.

The rearrangement joins TRBV11-2 to TRBJ2-7; possible D gene TRBD2, 5 bases. Germline loops: CDR1 SGHAT, CDR2 FQNNGV. The CDR3 runs to 11 residues. CDR3 DNA sequence: TGTGCCAGCAGCAACGACTATAACGTCTTGGTC. The encoded protein is CASSNDYNVLV.

This clone was seen a single time. The chain is built from TRBV12-5 and TRBJ2-7, with TRBD2 matching 7 bases. The trim removed 0 bases at V and 6 bases at J, leaving 8 bases unmatched. Per the germline V gene, CDR1 is LGHNT and CDR2 is FRNRAP. The CDR3 runs 15 residues. The CDR3 protein is CASGLVLGLAVEQYF. The CDR3 DNA is TGTGCTAGTGGTTTGGTACTCGGGCTAGCGGTCGAGCAGTACTTC. The whole variable domain, filled in from reference TRBV12-5 and TRBJ2-7, reads DARVTQTPRHKVTEMGQEVTMRCQPILGHNTVFWYRQTMMQGLELLAYFRNRAPLDDSGMPKDRFSAEMPDATLATLKIQPSEPRDSAVYFCASGLVLGLAVEQYFGPGTRLTVT.